One and the same sample provided the 32 T cell receptor beta chains below, sequenced in a study of OX40 agonist ivuxolimab in advanced cancers. Measured with immunoSEQ multiplex PCR; TCRdb has only the in-frame clones, and not every one. The table lists tens of thousands of clones, roughly 85% of them singletons. The sequencing here drew on CD4+ or CD8+ T cells sorted from blood, taken in a trial of the OX40 agonist ivuxolimab. All receptors derive from an adult with an advanced solid tumor such as melanoma, head and neck, liver or kidney cancer.

The rearrangement links TRBV4-1 to TRBJ1-6; 8 bases match TRBD1. Trimming took 4 bases from V and 7 from J; bases not matched to a gene: 6. From germline, CDR1 is MGHRA and CDR2 YSYEKL. The CDR3 length is 15 residues. The CDR3 bases are TGCGCCAGCAGCCGAAAGACAGGGGACAATTCACCCCTCCACTTT. It codes for CASSRKTGDNSPLHF.

The rearrangement uses TRBV19 and TRBJ2-1; TRBD1 agrees at 9 bases. This CDR3 comprises 16 residues. Trimming took 2 bases from V and 7 from J; bases not matched to a gene: 9. Germline V gives CDR1 LNHDA, CDR2 SQIVND (reference sequence). The CDR3: CASSIHRGRFGNEQFF. The CDR3 DNA follows: TGTGCCAGTAGTATACACAGGGGGCGATTTGGGAATGAGCAGTTCTTC.

The V call is TRBV10-2, the J call TRBJ1-2, with 9 positions matching TRBD1. V shed 3 bases and J 4 bases; nucleotides not matched to a gene: 6. This CDR3 spans 15 amino acids. CDR1 and CDR2 (germline): WSHSY, SAAADI. CDR3 sequence (DNA): TGCGCCAGCAGTGAACCGGGACAGGGACTCTATGGCTACACCTTC. Its protein product is CASSEPGQGLYGYTF.

The chain has TRBV4-1 and TRBJ1-4; perhaps TRBD1 as D (5 bases). This CDR3 has 14 residues. Trimming pared 6 bases from V and 8 bases from J, leaving 16 bases between. Germline assignment: CDR1 MGHRA and CDR2 YSYEKL. The chain's CDR3 is CASRPLGSGEKLFF. The CDR3 nucleotides are TGCGCCAGCAGGCCTTTGGGGTCAGGGGAAAAACTGTTTTTT.

The chain carries TRBV2 and TRBJ1-2; D ambiguous. The CDR3 has 12 amino acids. V was pared by 4 bases and J by 4 bases, with 7 bases between. Germline V CDR1 and CDR2: SNHLY, FYNNEI. DNA for the CDR3: TGTGCCAGCAGTGTAAATGTCTATGGCTACACCTTC. It codes for CASSVNVYGYTF.

This chain joins TRBV5-1 and TRBJ2-7; tentatively, D is TRBD1 or TRBD2 (5 bases each). Trimming took off 2 bases at V and 2 bases at J, with 11 bases between the two ends. The CDR3 has 14 residues. From germline, CDR1 is SGHRS and CDR2 YFSETQ. DNA of the CDR3: TGCGCCAGCAGCTTTCGGGGCAGCGCCTACGAGCAGTACTTC. Its translation is CASSFRGSAYEQYF.

The CDR3 region is CASSFLGLDTQYF. The CDR3 DNA is TGTGCCAGCAGCTTCCTAGGGCTAGATACGCAGTATTTT. This chain connects TRBV11-3 to TRBJ2-3; D gene unclear. The CDR3 length is 13 residues. CDR1 and CDR2 from the germline V gene are SGHNT and YENEEA. V lost 3 bases to trimming and J lost 5 bases, with 9 bases between them.

This clone has a handful of counts. V and J are TRBV7-3 and TRBJ1-1; TRBD1 is a possible D gene (5 bases). CDR1 and CDR2 from the germline V gene are SGHTA and FQGTGA. Trimming shortened V by 3 bases and J by 2 bases, and 7 bases separated the two germline ends. The CDR3 covers 13 residues. The CDR3 DNA sequence: TGTGCCAGCAGCTTTGGGACCAACACTGAAGCTTTCTTT. Its translation is CASSFGTNTEAFF.

The chain links TRBV6-4 to TRBJ1-1; 7 nucleotides line up with TRBD1. The CDR3 has 13 amino acids. Germline V lookup: CDR1 MRHNA, CDR2 SNTAGT. The V gene end was trimmed by 4 bases and the J gene end by 6 bases; junction bases not matched to a gene: 5. Here the CDR3 reads CASSGGGKAEAFF. The CDR3 nucleotides read TGTGCCAGCAGTGGAGGGGGCAAGGCTGAAGCTTTCTTT.

The J gene is TRBJ1-1, the V gene TRBV4-1; D is unresolved. V was clipped by 3 bases and J by 6 bases, with 17 bases between them. The CDR3 covers 15 residues. Germline-derived CDR1 and CDR2 are MGHRA and YSYEKL. The CDR3 reads CASSQLDNTWPEAFF. CDR3 in DNA: TGCGCCAGCAGCCAGCTCGACAACACCTGGCCTGAAGCTTTCTTT.

In its sample, this clone was seen once. The J gene is TRBJ2-3, the V gene TRBV2; TRBD2 aligns across 12 bases. This CDR3 spans 17 amino acids. Germline V gene sequence: CDR1 SNHLY, CDR2 FYNNEI. V lost 8 bases, J lost 5 bases, and 14 bases stayed unmatched. The CDR3 nucleotides are TGTGCCAGCGCGGGACTAGCGGGTCTATCGGGTGGAGATACGCAGTATTTT. This sequence encodes CASAGLAGLSGGDTQYF.

The genes are TRBV11-1 and TRBJ1-4; D remains unclear. The CDR3 length is 13 residues. Trimming left V 3 bases short and J 4 bases short, with 6 bases between. Germline V gives CDR1 SGHAT, CDR2 FQDESV (reference sequence). CDR3 residues: CASSFGRNEKLFF. CDR3 bases: TGTGCCAGCAGCTTTGGTCGTAATGAAAAACTGTTTTTT. Full variable domain (outside the CDR3, taken from reference TRBV11-1 and TRBJ1-4): EAEVAQSPRYKITEKSQAVAFWCDPISGHATLYWYRQILGQGPELLVQFQDESVVDDSQLPKDRFSAERLKGVDSTLKIQPAELGDSAMYLCASSFGRNEKLFFGSGTQLSVL.

V usage is TRBV7-2 and J usage is TRBJ1-4; D gene unclear. This CDR3 has 11 residues. CDR1 is SGHTA, CDR2 FQGNSA, per germline. Trimming cost V 1 base and J 8 bases, with 2 bases left between them. The CDR3 DNA reads as TGTGCCAGCAGCTTAGACGAAAAACTGTTTTTT. Protein sequence: CASSLDEKLFF. The variable domain in full, with the rest retrieved from reference TRBV7-2 and TRBJ1-4, is GAGVSQSPSNKVTEKGKDVELRCDPISGHTALYWYRQSLGQGLEFLIYFQGNSAPDKSGLPSDRFSAERTGGSVSTLTIQRTQQEDSAVYLCASSLDEKLFFGSGTQLSVL.

This chain uses TRBV19 with TRBJ2-1; D is perhaps TRBD1 (5 bases). The CDR3 is made up of 13 amino acids. Germline lookup yields CDR1 LNHDA and CDR2 SQIVND (reference sequence). V shed 7 bases and J shed 5 bases, with 12 bases lying between them. CDR3 loop: CASNRGRHNEQFF. Written as DNA, the CDR3 is TGTGCCAGTAATAGGGGTCGGCACAATGAGCAGTTCTTC.

The rearrangement uses TRBV5-5 and TRBJ1-5; TRBD1 is a possible D gene (5 bases). V lost 10 bases and J lost 0, with 20 bases in between. Germline assignment: CDR1 SGHKS and CDR2 YYEKEE (reference sequence). The CDR3 sequence is 16 residues long. Here the CDR3 reads CAESYDRTYSNQPQHF. The CDR3 bases are TGTGCCGAAAGCTACGACAGAACTTATAGCAATCAGCCCCAGCATTTT. Full variable domain (rest looked up from reference TRBV5-5 and TRBJ1-5): DAGVTQSPTHLIKTRGQQVTLRCSPISGHKSVSWYQQVLGQGPQFIFQYYEKEERGRGNFPDRFSARQFPNYSSELNVNALLLGDSALYLCAESYDRTYSNQPQHFGDGTRLSIL.

The genes are TRBV6-5 and TRBJ1-6; 7 positions agree with TRBD1. V lost 5 bases, J lost 10 bases, and 8 bases stayed unmatched. The CDR3 has 14 amino acids. Germline CDR1 is MNHEY and CDR2 is SVGAGI. The CDR3 nucleotides are TGTGCCAGCAGTACAGGGGCCCAGGAGTCACCCCTCCACTTT. Translating gives CASSTGAQESPLHF.

This clone was recorded once. The V call is TRBV28, the J call TRBJ2-7; 7 nucleotides line up with TRBD1. Trimming took 6 bases from V and 2 from J; bases not matched to a gene: 13. The germline V gene has CDR1 MDHEN and CDR2 SYDVKM. The CDR3 has 16 residues. CDR3 sequence (DNA): TGTGCCAGCAGCCGCAGGACAGGAAACCTACCCTACGAGCAGTACTTC. Its translation is CASSRRTGNLPYEQYF.

This clone occurred once. This rearrangement joins TRBV7-8 to TRBJ2-7, with 9 bases that match TRBD1. The germline V gene encodes CDR1 SGHVS and CDR2 FQNEAQ. After removal of 1 base from V and 0 bases from J, the junction contained 4 bases not matched to a gene. There are 16 residues in the CDR3. CDR3 coding DNA: TGTGCCAGCAGCTTAGGGGGGACAGGGTTCTCCTACGAGCAGTACTTC. Encoded protein: CASSLGGTGFSYEQYF.

This sequence joins TRBV7-9 and TRBJ2-5, with 8 bases fitting TRBD2. The CDR3 is 15 amino acids. Germline-derived CDR1 and CDR2 are SEHNR and FQNEAQ (reference sequence). Germline trimming cut 5 bases from V and 6 bases from J; bases unmatched to any gene: 11. This chain's CDR3 is CASSPRAGGLQTQYF. For the CDR3, the DNA is TGTGCCAGCAGCCCAAGGGCGGGGGGCTTGCAGACCCAGTACTTC.

For this clone: The same CDR3 also results from other DNA sequences found in this sample. The gene calls are TRBV21-1 and TRBJ1-5. TRBV21-1 is flagged as a pseudogene. This CDR3 comprises 16 residues. CDR3 sequence reads: CASRIMLHWHHQPQHF. The CDR3, as DNA: TGTGCCAGCAGAATCATGCTACATTGGCACCATCAGCCCCAGCATTTT.

The chain recombines TRBV5-1 with TRBJ2-7, with D maybe TRBD1 (6 bases). This CDR3 region has 15 residues. Trimming left V 4 bases short and J 6 bases short, with 20 bases between. Looked up from germline, CDR1 is SGHRS and CDR2 is YFSETQ. The CDR3 region has the DNA TGCGCCAGCAGCGAATTTCGGGACAAGCCATCCGAGCAGTACTTC. It translates to CASSEFRDKPSEQYF.

The chain is built from TRBV20-1 and TRBJ2-1; 7 nucleotides align to TRBD2. The junction had 4 bases not matched to a gene; V was cut back by 2 bases and J by 12 bases. This CDR3 comprises 11 residues. CDR1 and CDR2 from the germline V gene are DFQATT and SNEGSKA (reference sequence). CDR3 sequence reads: CSARHTGGQFF. The CDR3 DNA follows: TGCAGTGCTAGACATACGGGAGGGCAGTTCTTC.

CDR3 coding DNA: TGTGCCAGCAGCCCCTTTCGGACTAGCGGGGGGTTAAGCGATGAGCAGTTCTTC. Protein sequence: CASSPFRTSGGLSDEQFF. V is TRBV14 and J is TRBJ2-1; TRBD2 agrees at 14 bases. CDR1 and CDR2 from the germline V gene are SGHDN and FVKESK. V lost 4 bases and J lost 8; bases outside the gene matches: 13. The CDR3 spans 18 residues.

This chain joins TRBV6-5 and TRBJ1-4, with 11 bases that match TRBD1. The CDR3 is made up of 15 amino acids. J was trimmed by 5 bases and V by 6 bases; bases with no gene match: 5. CDR1 and CDR2 from the germline V gene are MNHEY and SVGAGI. DNA for the CDR3: TGTGCCAGCAGCTCAGGGACAGGGGGAAATGAAAAACTGTTTTTT. Translation gives CASSSGTGGNEKLFF.

This clone has just a few counts. The chain combines TRBV6-6 with TRBJ2-3; TRBD2 agrees at 9 bases. Germline assignment: CDR1 MNHNY and CDR2 SVGAGI (reference sequence). J gave up 3 bases and V 6 bases, and 4 bases lay outside the gene matches. The CDR3 extends over 14 amino acids. DNA of the CDR3: TGTGCCAGCAGCCGACTAGCGGTGACAGATACGCAGTATTTT. This codes for CASSRLAVTDTQYF.

The chain combines TRBV21-1 with TRBJ2-3; the table's D gene call, TRBD1, was not cross checked with the DNA. TRBV21-1 is a pseudogene. The CDR3 is made up of 19 amino acids. The CDR3 region is CASSRDRGPAGVGADTQYF. DNA for the CDR3: TGTGCCAGCAGTAGGGACAGGGGCCCGGCGGGAGTAGGGGCAGATACGCAGTATTTT.

This clone was recorded a few times. V gene TRBV2 combines with J gene TRBJ1-1; 7 bases map to TRBD1. Per the germline V gene, CDR1 is SNHLY and CDR2 is FYNNEI. V lost 8 bases to trimming and J lost 0 bases; unmatched junction nucleotides: 12. The CDR3 runs 16 residues. In DNA, the CDR3 is TGTGCCAGCGAGGGCAGGGGGTACCATATGAACACTGAAGCTTTCTTT. Amino acids: CASEGRGYHMNTEAFF.

This chain links TRBV20-1 with TRBJ2-5; no definite D call. CDR1 DFQATT and CDR2 SNEGSKA come from the germline V gene (reference sequence). The V and J ends lost 5 bases and 3 bases respectively, with 7 bases between them. The CDR3 consists of 11 residues. As DNA, the CDR3 is TGCAGTGCTCATAGGGAAGAGACCCAGTACTTC. Encoded protein: CSAHREETQYF.

The rearrangement joins TRBV6-5 to TRBJ2-1; TRBD1 or TRBD2 may be the D gene (5 bases each). Trimming shortened V by 7 bases and J by 1 base, and 14 bases separated the two germline ends. The CDR3 runs to 15 residues. Germline loops: CDR1 MNHEY, CDR2 SVGAGI. The CDR3 here is CASIRGGLSYNEQFF. The CDR3 DNA is TGTGCCAGCATCCGTGGGGGTCTTTCCTACAATGAGCAGTTCTTC.

The chain joins TRBV10-3 to TRBJ1-1, with a possible D match to TRBD1 (5 bases). Trimming shortened V by 6 bases and J by 1 base, and 15 bases separated the two germline ends. The CDR3 runs to 15 residues. Germline assignment: CDR1 ENHRY and CDR2 SYGVKD. The CDR3 sequence is CAIRVGGAENTEAFF. The CDR3 bases are TGTGCCATCAGGGTGGGAGGGGCAGAGAACACTGAAGCTTTCTTT.

This chain links TRBV7-9 with TRBJ1-2; 9 bases are a match to TRBD1. The junction had 9 bases not matched to a gene; V was cut back by 5 bases and J by 8 bases. Germline CDR1 and CDR2: SEHNR and FQNEAQ (reference sequence). CDR3 size: 14 residues. CDR3 in DNA: TGTGCCAGCAGCCCCTCTACAGGGGGCGGGGGCTACACCTTC. Encoded protein: CASSPSTGGGGYTF.

J is TRBJ2-7 and V is TRBV11-2; D is ambiguous. The V end lost 1 base, the J end lost 0 bases, and 7 bases lay between the germline ends. This CDR3 spans 14 amino acids. Germline V lookup: CDR1 SGHAT, CDR2 FQNNGV. The CDR3 DNA reads TGTGCCAGCAGCTTAGCTTTGGGCTCCTACGAGCAGTACTTC. It is translated as CASSLALGSYEQYF. Complete variable domain (other parts from reference TRBV11-2 and TRBJ2-7): EAGVAQSPRYKIIEKRQSVAFWCNPISGHATLYWYQQILGQGPKLLIQFQNNGVVDDSQLPKDRFSAERLKGVDSTLKIQPAKLEDSAVYLCASSLALGSYEQYFGPGTRLTVT.